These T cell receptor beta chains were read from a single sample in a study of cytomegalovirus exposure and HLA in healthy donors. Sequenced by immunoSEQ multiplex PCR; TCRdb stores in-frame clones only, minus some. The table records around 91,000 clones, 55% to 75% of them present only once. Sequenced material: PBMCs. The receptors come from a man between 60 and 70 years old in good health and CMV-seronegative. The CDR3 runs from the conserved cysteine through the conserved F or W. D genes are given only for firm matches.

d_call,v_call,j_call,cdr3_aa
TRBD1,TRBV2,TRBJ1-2,CASSPDRGDYGYTF
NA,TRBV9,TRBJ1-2,CASSVDENYGYTF
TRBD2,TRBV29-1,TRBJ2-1,CSGRTSGTGEQFF
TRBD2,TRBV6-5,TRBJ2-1,CASSSMRGNEQFF
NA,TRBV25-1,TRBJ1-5,CASSESSGPTNQPQHF
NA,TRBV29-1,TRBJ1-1,CSVDFQGSEAFF
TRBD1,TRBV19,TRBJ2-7,CARINPGDRLYEQYF
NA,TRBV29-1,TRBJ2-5,CSVDRGFQETQYF
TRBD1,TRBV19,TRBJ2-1,CASSWGQGNEQFF
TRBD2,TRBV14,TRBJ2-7,CASSQGEGYEQYF
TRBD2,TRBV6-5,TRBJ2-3,CASSVSGTSTDTQYF
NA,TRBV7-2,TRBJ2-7,CASSLEWDKSYEQYF
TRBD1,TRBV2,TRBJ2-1,CASSRDRVPLSEQFF
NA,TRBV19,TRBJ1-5,CASCKKEVSNQPQHF
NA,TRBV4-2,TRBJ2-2,CASSHTINTGELFF
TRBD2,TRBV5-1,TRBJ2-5,CASSPQVAGDSETQYF
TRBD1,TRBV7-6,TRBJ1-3,CASSTGTGTGNTIYF
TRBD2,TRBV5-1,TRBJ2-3,CASSPGTSGKTQYF
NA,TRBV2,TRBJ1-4,CASSADSPLNEKLFF
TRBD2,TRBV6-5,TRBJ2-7,CASSESGSKSEQYF
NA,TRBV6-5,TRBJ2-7,CASSYRGGGAYEQYF
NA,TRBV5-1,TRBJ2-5,CASSPPGFGQETQYF
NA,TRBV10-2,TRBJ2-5,CASSEGFGGLQETQYF
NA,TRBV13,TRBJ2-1,CASSSGRDRSYNEQFF
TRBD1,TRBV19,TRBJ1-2,CASSIRQGSYTF
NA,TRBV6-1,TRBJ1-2,CASRQGGSPNYGYTF
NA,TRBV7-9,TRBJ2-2,CASSFPLGELFF
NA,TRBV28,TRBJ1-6,CASSRRGNSPLHF
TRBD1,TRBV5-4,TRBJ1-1,CASSGRTGSNTEAFF
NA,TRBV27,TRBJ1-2,CASTQRVGDYGYTF
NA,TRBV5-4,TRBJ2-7,CASSLTREYEQYF
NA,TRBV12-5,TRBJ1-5,CASGYSGGGQPQHF
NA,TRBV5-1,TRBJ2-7,CASSFRTSLYEQYF
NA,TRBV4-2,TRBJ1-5,CASSQDASRNQPQHF
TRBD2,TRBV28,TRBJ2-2,CASSLTGGGAHTGELFF
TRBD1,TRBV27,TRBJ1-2,CASSDPGGGYTF
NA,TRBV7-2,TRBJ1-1,CASSLQGAIVSGGGAFF
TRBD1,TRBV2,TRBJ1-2,CATSTGAGGYTF
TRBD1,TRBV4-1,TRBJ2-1,CASSPRQGGNEQFF
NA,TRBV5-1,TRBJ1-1,CASSLDTGNTEAFF
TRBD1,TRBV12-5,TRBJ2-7,CASGLGQGNSYEQYF
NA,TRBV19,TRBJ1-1,CASSSPQGGGEAFF
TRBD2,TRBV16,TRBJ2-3,CASSRALAEYTDTQYF